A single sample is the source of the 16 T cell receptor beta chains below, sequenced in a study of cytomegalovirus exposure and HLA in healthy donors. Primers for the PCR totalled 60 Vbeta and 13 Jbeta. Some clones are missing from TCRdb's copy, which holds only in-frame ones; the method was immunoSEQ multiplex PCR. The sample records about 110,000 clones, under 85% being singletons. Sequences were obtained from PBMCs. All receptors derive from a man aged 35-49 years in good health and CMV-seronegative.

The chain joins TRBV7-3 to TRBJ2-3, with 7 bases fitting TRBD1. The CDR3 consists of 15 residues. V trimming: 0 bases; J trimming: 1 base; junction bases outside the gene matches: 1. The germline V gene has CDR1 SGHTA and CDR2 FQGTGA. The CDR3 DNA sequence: TGTGCCAGCAGCTTAACAACAGGGGGCACAGATACGCAGTATTTT. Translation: CASSLTTGGTDTQYF.

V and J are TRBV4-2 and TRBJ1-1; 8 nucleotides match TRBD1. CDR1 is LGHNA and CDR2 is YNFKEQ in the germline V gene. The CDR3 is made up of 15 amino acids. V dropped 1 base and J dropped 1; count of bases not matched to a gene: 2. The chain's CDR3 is CASSQVGTGNTEAFF. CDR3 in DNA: TGTGCCAGCAGCCAAGTAGGGACAGGGAACACTGAAGCTTTCTTT.

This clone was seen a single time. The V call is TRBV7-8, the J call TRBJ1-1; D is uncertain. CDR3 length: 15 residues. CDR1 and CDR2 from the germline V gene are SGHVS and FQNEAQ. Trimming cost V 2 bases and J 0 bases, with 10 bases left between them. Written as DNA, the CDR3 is TGTGCCAGCAGCTTAATGGGAGGCGTGAACACTGAAGCTTTCTTT. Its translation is CASSLMGGVNTEAFF.

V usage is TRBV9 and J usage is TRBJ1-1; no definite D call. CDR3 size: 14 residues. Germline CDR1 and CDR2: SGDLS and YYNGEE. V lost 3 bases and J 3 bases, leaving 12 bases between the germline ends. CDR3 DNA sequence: TGTGCCAGCAGCGGAATCCCGGAGGACACTGAAGCTTTCTTT. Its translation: CASSGIPEDTEAFF. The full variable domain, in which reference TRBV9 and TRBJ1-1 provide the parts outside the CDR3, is DSGVTQTPKHLITATGQRVTLRCSPRSGDLSVYWYQQSLDQGLQFLIQYYNGEERAKGNILERFSAQQFPDLHSELNLSSLELGDSALYFCASSGIPEDTEAFFGQGTRLTVV.

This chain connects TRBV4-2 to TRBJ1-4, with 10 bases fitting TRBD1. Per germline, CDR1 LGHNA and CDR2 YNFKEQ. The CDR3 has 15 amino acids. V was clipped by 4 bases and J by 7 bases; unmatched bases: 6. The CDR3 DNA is TGTGCCAGCAGCCTTATGACAGGGGGCAGTGAAAAACTGTTTTTT. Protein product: CASSLMTGGSEKLFF.

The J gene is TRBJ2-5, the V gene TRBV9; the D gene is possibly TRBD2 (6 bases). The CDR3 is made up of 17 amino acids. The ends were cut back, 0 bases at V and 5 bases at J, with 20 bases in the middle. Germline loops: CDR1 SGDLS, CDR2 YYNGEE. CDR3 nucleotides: TGTGCCAGCAGCGTAGCGGGGGTTCCCGGGGTCGGGGAGACCCAGTACTTC. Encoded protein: CASSVAGVPGVGETQYF.

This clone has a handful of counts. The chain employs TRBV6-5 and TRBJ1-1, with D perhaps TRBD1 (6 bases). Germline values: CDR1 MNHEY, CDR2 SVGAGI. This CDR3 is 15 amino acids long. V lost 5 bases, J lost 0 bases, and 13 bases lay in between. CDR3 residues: CASSGQYTMNTEAFF. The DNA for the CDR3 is TGTGCCAGCAGTGGACAGTACACCATGAACACTGAAGCTTTCTTT.

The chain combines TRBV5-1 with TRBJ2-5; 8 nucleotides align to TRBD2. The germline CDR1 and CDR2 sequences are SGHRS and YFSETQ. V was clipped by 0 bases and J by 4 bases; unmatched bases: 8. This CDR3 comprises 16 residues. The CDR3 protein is CASSLASGGDGETQYF. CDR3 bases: TGCGCCAGCAGCTTGGCGAGCGGGGGCGACGGAGAGACCCAGTACTTC.

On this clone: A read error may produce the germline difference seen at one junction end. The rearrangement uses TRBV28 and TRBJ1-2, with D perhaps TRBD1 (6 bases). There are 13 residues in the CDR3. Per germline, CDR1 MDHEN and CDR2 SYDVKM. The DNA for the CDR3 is TGTGCCAGCAGTCCTCCAGGGGAGTATGGCTACCCCTTC. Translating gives CASSPPGEYGYPF.

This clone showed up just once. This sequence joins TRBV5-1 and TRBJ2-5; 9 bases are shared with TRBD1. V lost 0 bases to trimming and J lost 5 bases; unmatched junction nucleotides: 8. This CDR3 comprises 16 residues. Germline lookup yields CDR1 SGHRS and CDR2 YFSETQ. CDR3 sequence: CASSLGRTGGRETQYF. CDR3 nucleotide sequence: TGCGCCAGCAGCTTGGGTAGAACAGGGGGCCGGGAGACCCAGTACTTC.

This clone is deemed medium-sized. This CDR3 is CASSREAQGDQPQHF. CDR3 nucleotides: TGTGCCAGCAGCCGAGAGGCCCAGGGCGATCAGCCCCAGCATTTT. The rearrangement joins TRBV7-2 to TRBJ1-5, with D maybe TRBD1 (5 bases). The CDR3 extends over 15 amino acids. Germline-derived CDR1 and CDR2 are SGHTA and FQGNSA. The V and J ends lost 5 bases and 5 bases respectively, with 16 bases between them.

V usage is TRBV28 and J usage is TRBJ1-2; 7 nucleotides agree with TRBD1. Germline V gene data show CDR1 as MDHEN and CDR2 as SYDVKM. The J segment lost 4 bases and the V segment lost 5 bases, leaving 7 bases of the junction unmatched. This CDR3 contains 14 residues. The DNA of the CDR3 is TGTGCCAGCAGTGAGACCGGGACAGTCTATGGCTACACCTTC. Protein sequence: CASSETGTVYGYTF.

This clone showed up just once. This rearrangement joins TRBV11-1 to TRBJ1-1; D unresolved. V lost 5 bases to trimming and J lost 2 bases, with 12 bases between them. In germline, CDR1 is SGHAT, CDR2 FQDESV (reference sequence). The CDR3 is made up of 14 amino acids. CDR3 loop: CASSRGVGNTEAFF. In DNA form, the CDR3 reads TGTGCCAGCAGCCGCGGGGTGGGCAACACTGAAGCTTTCTTT.

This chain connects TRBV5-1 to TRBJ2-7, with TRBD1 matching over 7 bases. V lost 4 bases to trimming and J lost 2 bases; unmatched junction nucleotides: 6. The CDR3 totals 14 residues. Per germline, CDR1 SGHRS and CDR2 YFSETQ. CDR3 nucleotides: TGCGCCAGCAGCGAGTGGGACAGTACCTACGAGCAGTACTTC. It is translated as CASSEWDSTYEQYF. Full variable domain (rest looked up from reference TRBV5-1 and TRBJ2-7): KAGVTQTPRYLIKTRGQQVTLSCSPISGHRSVSWYQQTPGQGLQFLFEYFSETQRNKGNFPGRFSGRQFSNSRSEMNVSTLELGDSALYLCASSEWDSTYEQYFGPGTRLTVT.

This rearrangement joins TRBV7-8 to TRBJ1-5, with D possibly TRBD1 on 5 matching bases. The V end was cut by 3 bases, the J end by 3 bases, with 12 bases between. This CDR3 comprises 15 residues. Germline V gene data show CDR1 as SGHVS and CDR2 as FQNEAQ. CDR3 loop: CASSFLRGDNQPQHF. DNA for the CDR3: TGTGCCAGCAGCTTCCTACGGGGGGACAATCAGCCCCAGCATTTT.

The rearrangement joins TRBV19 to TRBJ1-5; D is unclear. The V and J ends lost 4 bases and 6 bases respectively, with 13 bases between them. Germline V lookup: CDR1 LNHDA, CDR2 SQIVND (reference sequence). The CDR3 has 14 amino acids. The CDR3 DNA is TGTGCCAGTAGTAAACGGGAGTTGAGTCAGCCCCAGCATTTT. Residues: CASSKRELSQPQHF.